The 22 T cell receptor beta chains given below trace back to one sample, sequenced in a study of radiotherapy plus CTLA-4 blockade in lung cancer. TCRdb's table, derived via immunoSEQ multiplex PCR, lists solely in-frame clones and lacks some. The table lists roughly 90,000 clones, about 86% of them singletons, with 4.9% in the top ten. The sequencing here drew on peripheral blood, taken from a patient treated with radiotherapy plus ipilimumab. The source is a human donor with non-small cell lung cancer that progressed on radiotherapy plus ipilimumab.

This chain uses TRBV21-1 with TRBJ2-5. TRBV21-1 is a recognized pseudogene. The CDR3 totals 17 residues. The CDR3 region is CASSKGGWDGPEETQYF. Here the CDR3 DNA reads TGTGCCAGCAGCAAAGGAGGGTGGGACGGTCCCGAGGAGACCCAGTACTTC.

The CDR3 sequence is CASREQNTEAFF. CDR3 nucleotide sequence: TGTGCCAGCAGGGAACAAAATACTGAAGCTTTCTTT. V gene TRBV2 combines with J gene TRBJ1-1, with D hard to call. Per germline, CDR1 SNHLY and CDR2 FYNNEI. This CDR3 has 12 amino acids. Trimming removed 6 bases at V and 5 bases at J, with 10 bases between.

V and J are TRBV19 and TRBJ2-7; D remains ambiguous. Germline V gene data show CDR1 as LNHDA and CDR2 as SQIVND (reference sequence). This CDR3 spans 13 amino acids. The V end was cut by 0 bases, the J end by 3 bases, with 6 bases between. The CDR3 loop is CASSIEGNYEQYF. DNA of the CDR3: TGTGCCAGTAGTATAGAGGGGAACTACGAGCAGTACTTC.

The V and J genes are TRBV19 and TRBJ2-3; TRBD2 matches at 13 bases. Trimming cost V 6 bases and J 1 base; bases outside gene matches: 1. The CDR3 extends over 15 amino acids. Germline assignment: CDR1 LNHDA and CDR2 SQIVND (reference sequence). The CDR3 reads CASRLAGGRTDTQYF. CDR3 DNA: TGTGCCAGTAGACTAGCGGGAGGGCGCACAGATACGCAGTATTTT.

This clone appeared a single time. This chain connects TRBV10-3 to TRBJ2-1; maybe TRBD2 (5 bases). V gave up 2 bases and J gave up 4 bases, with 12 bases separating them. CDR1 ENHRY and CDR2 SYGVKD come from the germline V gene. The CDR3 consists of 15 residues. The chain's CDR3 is CAISERGPPYNEQFF. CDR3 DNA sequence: TGTGCCATCAGTGAGCGAGGGCCCCCGTACAATGAGCAGTTCTTC.

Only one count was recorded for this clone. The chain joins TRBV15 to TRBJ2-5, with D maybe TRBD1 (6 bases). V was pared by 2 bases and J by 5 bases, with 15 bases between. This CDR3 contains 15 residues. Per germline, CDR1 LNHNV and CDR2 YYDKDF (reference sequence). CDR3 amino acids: CATSRPPGVGETQYF. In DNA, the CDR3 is TGTGCCACCAGCAGACCCCCAGGGGTTGGGGAGACCCAGTACTTC.

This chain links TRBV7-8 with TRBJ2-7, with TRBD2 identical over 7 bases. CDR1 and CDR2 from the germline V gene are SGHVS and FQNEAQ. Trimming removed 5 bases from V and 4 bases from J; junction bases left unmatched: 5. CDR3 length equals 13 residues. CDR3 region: CASSLTSPYEQYF. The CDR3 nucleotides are TGTGCCAGCAGCCTGACTAGCCCTTACGAGCAGTACTTC.

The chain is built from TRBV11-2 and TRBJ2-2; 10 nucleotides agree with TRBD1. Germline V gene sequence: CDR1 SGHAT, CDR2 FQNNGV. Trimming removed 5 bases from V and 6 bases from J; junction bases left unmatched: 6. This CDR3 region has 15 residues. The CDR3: CASSIPTGGSGELFF. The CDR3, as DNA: TGTGCCAGCAGCATCCCGACAGGGGGCTCCGGGGAGCTGTTTTTT.

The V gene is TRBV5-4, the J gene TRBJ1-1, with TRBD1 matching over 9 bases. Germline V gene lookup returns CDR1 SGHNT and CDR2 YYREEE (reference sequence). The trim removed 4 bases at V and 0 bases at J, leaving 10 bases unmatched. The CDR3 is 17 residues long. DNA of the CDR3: TGTGCCAGCAGCACAGGGGGCGCCGGGGATATGAACACTGAAGCTTTCTTT. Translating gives CASSTGGAGDMNTEAFF.

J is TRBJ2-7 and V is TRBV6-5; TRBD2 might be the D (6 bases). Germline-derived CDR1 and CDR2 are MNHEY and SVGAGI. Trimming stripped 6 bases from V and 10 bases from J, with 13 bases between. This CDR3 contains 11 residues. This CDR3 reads CASSAQLAQYF. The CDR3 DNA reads TGTGCCAGCAGCGCCCAACTAGCCCAGTACTTC.

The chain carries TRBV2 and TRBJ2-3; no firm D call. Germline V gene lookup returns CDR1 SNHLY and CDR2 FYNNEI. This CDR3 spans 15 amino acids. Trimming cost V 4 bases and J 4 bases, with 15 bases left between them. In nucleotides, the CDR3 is TGTGCCAGCAGTGTGAACAGCGTTATAGCAGATACGCAGTATTTT. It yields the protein CASSVNSVIADTQYF.

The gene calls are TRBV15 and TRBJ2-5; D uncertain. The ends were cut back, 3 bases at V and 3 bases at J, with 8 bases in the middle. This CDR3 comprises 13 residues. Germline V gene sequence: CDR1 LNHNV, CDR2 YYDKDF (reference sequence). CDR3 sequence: CATSRAGKETQYF. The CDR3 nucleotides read TGTGCCACCAGCAGGGCCGGTAAAGAGACCCAGTACTTC.

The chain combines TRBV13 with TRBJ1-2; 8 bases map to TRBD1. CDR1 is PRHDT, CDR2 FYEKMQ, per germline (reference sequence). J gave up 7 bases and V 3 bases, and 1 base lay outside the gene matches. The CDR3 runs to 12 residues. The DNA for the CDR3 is TGTGCCAGCAGCTTGACAGGGGTTGGCTACACCTTC. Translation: CASSLTGVGYTF.

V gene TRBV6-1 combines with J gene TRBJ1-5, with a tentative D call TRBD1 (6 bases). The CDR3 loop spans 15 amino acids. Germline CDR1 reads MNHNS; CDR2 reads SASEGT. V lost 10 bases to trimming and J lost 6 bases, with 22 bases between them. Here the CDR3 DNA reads TGTGCCACCTCGGACAGCTCAGGATTGGGTCAGCCCCAGCATTTT. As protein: CATSDSSGLGQPQHF.

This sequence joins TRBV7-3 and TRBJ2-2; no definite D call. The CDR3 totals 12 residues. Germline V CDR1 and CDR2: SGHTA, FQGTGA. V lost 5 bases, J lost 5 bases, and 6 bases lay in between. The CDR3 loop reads CASSKTTGELFF. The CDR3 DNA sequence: TGTGCCAGCAGCAAGACAACCGGGGAGCTGTTTTTT.

The CDR3 sequence: CASSEGTRNYGYTF. In DNA, the CDR3 is TGTGCCAGCAGTGAAGGGACAAGAAACTATGGCTACACCTTC. J is TRBJ1-2 and V is TRBV6-1; a possible D gene is TRBD1 (5 bases). The CDR3 length is 14 residues. Germline CDR1 is MNHNS and CDR2 is SASEGT. Trimming stripped 1 base from V and 2 bases from J, with 8 bases between.

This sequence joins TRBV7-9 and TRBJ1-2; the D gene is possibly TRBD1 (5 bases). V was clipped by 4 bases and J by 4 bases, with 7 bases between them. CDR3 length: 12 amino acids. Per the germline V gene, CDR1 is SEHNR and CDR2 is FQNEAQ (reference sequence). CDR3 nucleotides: TGTGCCAGCAGCTCGGACACCTATGGCTACACCTTC. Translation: CASSSDTYGYTF.

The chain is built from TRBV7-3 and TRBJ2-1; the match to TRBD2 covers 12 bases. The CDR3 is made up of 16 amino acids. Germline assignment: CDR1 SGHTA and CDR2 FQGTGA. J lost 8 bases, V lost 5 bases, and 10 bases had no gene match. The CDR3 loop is CASSVRSTSGSDEQFF. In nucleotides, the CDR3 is TGTGCCAGCAGCGTAAGATCGACTAGCGGGAGTGATGAGCAGTTCTTC.

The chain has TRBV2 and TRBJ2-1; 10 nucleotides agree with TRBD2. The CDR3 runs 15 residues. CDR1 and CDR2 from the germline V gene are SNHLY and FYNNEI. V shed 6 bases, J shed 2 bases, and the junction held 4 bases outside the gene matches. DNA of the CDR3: TGTGCCAGCAGACCACTAGCGGGGCCCTACAATGAGCAGTTCTTC. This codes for CASRPLAGPYNEQFF.

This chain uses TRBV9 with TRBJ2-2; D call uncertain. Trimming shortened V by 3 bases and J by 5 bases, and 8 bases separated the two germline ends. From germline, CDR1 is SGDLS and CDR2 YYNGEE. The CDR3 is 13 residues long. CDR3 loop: CASSATVTGELFF. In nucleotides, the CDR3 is TGTGCCAGCAGCGCTACAGTTACCGGGGAGCTGTTTTTT.

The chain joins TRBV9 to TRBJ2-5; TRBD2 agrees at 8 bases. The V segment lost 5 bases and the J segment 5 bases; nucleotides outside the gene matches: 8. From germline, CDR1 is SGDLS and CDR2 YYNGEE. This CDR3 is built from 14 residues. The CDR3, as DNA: TGTGCCAGCAGTCGGGGGGGCGGTCAGGAGACCCAGTACTTC. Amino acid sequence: CASSRGGGQETQYF.

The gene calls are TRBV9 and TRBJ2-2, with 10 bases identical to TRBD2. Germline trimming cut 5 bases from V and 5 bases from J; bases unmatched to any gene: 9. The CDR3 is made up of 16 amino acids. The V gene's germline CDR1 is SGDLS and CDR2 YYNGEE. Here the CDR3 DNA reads TGTGCCAGCAGTCGCGGACTAGCGGTAATTACCGGGGAGCTGTTTTTT. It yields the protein CASSRGLAVITGELFF.